A single sample gave rise to the 24 T cell receptor beta chains below, sequenced in a study of shared clonotypes between healthy human individuals. Sequenced by immunoSEQ multiplex PCR; TCRdb stores in-frame clones only, minus some. The table has some 1 million clones, around 76% seen once. Sequences were obtained from memory CD4+ T cells sorted from blood. As to subset: CD45RA-negative fraction. These receptor sequences come from a man aged 18 to 29 in good health.

The V gene is TRBV28, the J gene TRBJ2-5; TRBD1 aligns across 8 bases. Germline V CDR1 and CDR2: MDHEN, SYDVKM. This CDR3 region has 15 residues. Losses at the gene ends were 10 bases for V and 2 bases for J; bases not matched to a gene: 12. CDR3 in DNA: TGTGCCACCACGACCAGGGGGCTAACTCAAGAGACCCAGTACTTC. Translated: CATTTRGLTQETQYF.

J is TRBJ2-3 and V is TRBV2; 9 nucleotides match TRBD2. J was trimmed by 0 bases and V by 5 bases; bases with no gene match: 3. The CDR3 loop spans 15 amino acids. The germline V gene encodes CDR1 SNHLY and CDR2 FYNNEI. This CDR3 reads CASSLAGLSTDTQYF. The CDR3 DNA is TGTGCCAGCAGTCTAGCGGGACTTAGCACAGATACGCAGTATTTT.

This clone was counted only a few times. The chain employs TRBV30 and TRBJ2-7; TRBD1 matches 7 bases. V trimming: 3 bases; J trimming: 2 bases; junction bases outside the gene matches: 4. CDR3 length: 13 amino acids. Germline CDR1 GTSNPN, CDR2 SVGIG (reference sequence). As DNA, the CDR3 is TGTGCCTGGAGAATAGGACAGGCCTACGAGCAGTACTTC. Translating it yields CAWRIGQAYEQYF.

In the case of this clone: This likely reflects a read error, since a far larger clone is one base away. This rearrangement joins TRBV10-2 to TRBJ2-7; perhaps D is TRBD1 or TRBD2 (7 bases each). Germline CDR1 reads WSHSY; CDR2 reads SAAADI. This CDR3 has 17 residues. Trimming removed 4 bases at V and 1 base at J, with 20 bases between. CDR3 protein: CASSGGLGGGLSYEQYF. The CDR3 region has the DNA TGCGCCAGCAGTGGCGGTTTGGGAGGGGGCCTTTCCTACGAGCAGTACTTC.

Comments on this clone: In the same sample, other DNA sequences code for this CDR3. The rearrangement links TRBV5-1 to TRBJ2-7; D uncertain. The germline V and J ends were trimmed by 0 bases and 3 bases, with 7 bases remaining between them. Germline values: CDR1 SGHRS, CDR2 YFSETQ. CDR3 length: 13 amino acids. CDR3 loop: CASSLGRNYEQYF. Here the CDR3 DNA reads TGCGCCAGCAGCTTGGGGCGGAACTACGAGCAGTACTTC. Drawing the rest from reference TRBV5-1 and TRBJ2-7, the complete variable domain is KAGVTQTPRYLIKTRGQQVTLSCSPISGHRSVSWYQQTPGQGLQFLFEYFSETQRNKGNFPGRFSGRQFSNSRSEMNVSTLELGDSALYLCASSLGRNYEQYFGPGTRLTVT.

The genes are TRBV28 and TRBJ1-5; D possibly corresponds to TRBD1 (6 bases). Germline V gene sequence: CDR1 MDHEN, CDR2 SYDVKM. This CDR3 is 15 amino acids long. V lost 3 bases and J lost 2, with 11 bases in between. The chain's CDR3 is CASSFGGLGNQPQHF. In nucleotides, the CDR3 is TGTGCCAGCAGTTTTGGGGGGCTGGGCAATCAGCCCCAGCATTTT.

This clone was counted many times. V and J are TRBV2 and TRBJ1-1; no firm D call. CDR3 length: 13 residues. The V end was cut by 4 bases, the J end by 6 bases, with 12 bases between. Germline assignment: CDR1 SNHLY and CDR2 FYNNEI. The CDR3 reads CASSVQVRAEAFF. The CDR3 nucleotides are TGTGCCAGCAGTGTACAAGTGCGGGCTGAAGCTTTCTTT.

The rearrangement uses TRBV30 and TRBJ1-6, with 10 positions matching TRBD1. Trimming took 3 bases from V and 7 from J; bases not matched to a gene: 3. The CDR3 is made up of 14 amino acids. The germline gives CDR1 GTSNPN, CDR2 SVGIG (reference sequence). CDR3 residues: CAWRGQGTNSPLHF. CDR3 DNA: TGTGCCTGGAGGGGACAGGGGACGAATTCACCCCTCCACTTT.

V and J are TRBV7-2 and TRBJ2-3; possible D gene TRBD1, 6 bases. V lost 4 bases and J 4 bases, leaving 15 bases between the germline ends. Germline-derived CDR1 and CDR2 are SGHTA and FQGNSA. The CDR3 is 15 amino acids. CDR3 in DNA: TGTGCCAGCAGCTCTACAGGGAGTCAGGCAGATACGCAGTATTTT. This sequence encodes CASSSTGSQADTQYF.

J is TRBJ2-7 and V is TRBV30; TRBD2 agrees at 9 bases. Trimming took 2 bases from V and 3 from J; bases not matched to a gene: 8. Germline lookup yields CDR1 GTSNPN and CDR2 SVGIG (reference sequence). The CDR3 extends over 15 amino acids. The CDR3 sequence: CAWSLSGSAGYEQYF. The CDR3 bases are TGTGCCTGGAGTCTTAGCGGGAGTGCGGGCTACGAGCAGTACTTC.

This chain connects TRBV7-6 to TRBJ2-7, with 9 positions matching TRBD1. CDR1 is SGHVS and CDR2 is FNYEAQ in the germline V gene. The CDR3 spans 15 residues. V trimming: 1 base; J trimming: 4 bases; junction bases outside the gene matches: 5. The CDR3 DNA is TGTGCCAGCAGCTTAGGTACAGGGGGCAAGTACGAGCAGTACTTC. Its translation is CASSLGTGGKYEQYF.

This clone was detected a few times. The genes are TRBV28 and TRBJ1-4; D remains ambiguous. Trimming pared 6 bases from V and 0 bases from J, leaving 11 bases between. Germline V gene lookup returns CDR1 MDHEN and CDR2 SYDVKM. This CDR3 has 15 amino acids. The DNA of the CDR3 is TGTGCCAGCAGGGCCTCAGGCCCAACTAATGAAAAACTGTTTTTT. Protein: CASRASGPTNEKLFF.

In nucleotides, the CDR3 is TGTGCCTGGAGCCCGGGGCAGTACAACTATGGCTACACCTTC. Protein sequence: CAWSPGQYNYGYTF. V gene TRBV30 combines with J gene TRBJ1-2; tentative D call: TRBD1 (5 bases). CDR3 length: 14 residues. The V gene lost 3 bases and the J gene lost 2 bases, with 13 bases spanning the gap. CDR1 and CDR2 (germline): GTSNPN, SVGIG (reference sequence).

The rearrangement links TRBV6-1 to TRBJ1-3; no firm D call. The V gene's germline CDR1 is MNHNS and CDR2 SASEGT. The CDR3 extends over 14 amino acids. Trimming removed 10 bases from V and 0 bases from J, with 13 bases in between. The CDR3 DNA reads TGTGCCACCAATGACGCGATCTCTGGAAACACCATATATTTT. It codes for CATNDAISGNTIYF.

Many counts were recorded for this clone. Other DNA sequences in this specimen translate into the identical CDR3. This rearrangement joins TRBV7-2 to TRBJ2-1; 9 bases match TRBD1. Germline values: CDR1 SGHTA, CDR2 FQGNSA. The CDR3 runs 16 residues. V lost 5 bases, J lost 3 bases, and 8 bases stayed unmatched. The CDR3 region is CASSPTGQGNYNEQFF. In DNA form, the CDR3 reads TGTGCCAGCAGCCCGACGGGACAGGGTAACTACAATGAGCAGTTCTTC.

This chain connects TRBV9 to TRBJ1-6; 7 nucleotides agree with TRBD1. There are 14 residues in the CDR3. From germline, CDR1 is SGDLS and CDR2 YYNGEE. V shed 2 bases and J 7 bases; nucleotides not matched to a gene: 3. DNA for the CDR3: TGTGCCAGCAGCGTCGGGGACAGAAATTCACCCCTCCACTTT. This gives the protein CASSVGDRNSPLHF.

V and J are TRBV10-2 and TRBJ1-5; 7 bases match TRBD1. The V gene end was trimmed by 3 bases and the J gene end by 4 bases; junction bases not matched to a gene: 6. In germline, CDR1 is WSHSY, CDR2 SAAADI. This CDR3 is built from 15 residues. Here the CDR3 DNA reads TGCGCCAGCAGTGACCCGGGACAGACTAATCAGCCCCAGCATTTT. Translation gives CASSDPGQTNQPQHF.

This clone was seen only a few times. The chain links TRBV19 to TRBJ2-6, with D possibly being TRBD1 (6 bases). Germline lookup yields CDR1 LNHDA and CDR2 SQIVND (reference sequence). The CDR3 sequence is 15 residues long. Trimming shortened V by 7 bases and J by 2 bases, and 12 bases separated the two germline ends. The CDR3 spells CASTGATAGANVLTF. For the CDR3, the DNA is TGTGCCAGTACAGGGGCGACTGCTGGGGCCAACGTCCTGACTTTC.

This clone was observed a handful of times. The rearrangement joins TRBV9 to TRBJ1-4; 7 bases fit TRBD1. Germline V gene data show CDR1 as SGDLS and CDR2 as YYNGEE. The length of the CDR3 is 14 residues. V shed 0 bases and J 5 bases; nucleotides not matched to a gene: 1. The CDR3, as DNA: TGTGCCAGCAGCGTAGGGGACAGAAATGAAAAACTGTTTTTT. It translates to CASSVGDRNEKLFF.

The chain uses TRBV2 and TRBJ2-5; 10 bases line up with TRBD1. The CDR3 is made up of 13 amino acids. J was trimmed by 4 bases and V by 7 bases; bases with no gene match: 3. Germline V CDR1 and CDR2: SNHLY, FYNNEI. Here the CDR3 DNA reads TGTGCCAGCATTGGACAGGGGGTAGAGACCCAGTACTTC. Its protein is CASIGQGVETQYF.

The genes are TRBV18 and TRBJ2-5; D might be TRBD1 (6 bases). CDR1 is KGHSH, CDR2 LQKENI, per germline. Trimming took 4 bases from V and 3 from J, leaving 12 bases between them. This CDR3 has 14 residues. In DNA, the CDR3 is TGTGCCAGCTCACTGTCTAGGGGGAAAGAGACCCAGTACTTC. Translation gives CASSLSRGKETQYF.

The genes are TRBV10-2 and TRBJ1-2; unclear D gene. Per the germline V gene, CDR1 is WSHSY and CDR2 is SAAADI. CDR3 length equals 11 residues. Trimming removed 4 bases from V and 11 bases from J, with 11 bases in between. The CDR3 sequence: CASSGREKYTF. CDR3 coding DNA: TGCGCCAGCAGTGGCCGGGAAAAGTACACCTTC.

The gene calls are TRBV2 and TRBJ2-2; tentatively, D is TRBD1 (5 bases). CDR1 is SNHLY, CDR2 FYNNEI, per germline. The V gene lost 5 bases and the J gene lost 5 bases, with 9 bases spanning the gap. The CDR3 totals 13 residues. In nucleotides, the CDR3 is TGTGCCAGCAGTTTACAGGCTACCGGGGAGCTGTTTTTT. Amino acids: CASSLQATGELFF.

In this sample, this clone turned up a few times. The chain recombines TRBV28 with TRBJ1-2; D is perhaps TRBD1 (6 bases). The V end lost 3 bases, the J end lost 5 bases, and 16 bases lay between the germline ends. Germline values: CDR1 MDHEN, CDR2 SYDVKM. The CDR3 is made up of 15 amino acids. DNA for the CDR3: TGTGCCAGCAGTTTCGCGATGGGACAAGTTTATGGCTACACCTTC. Translated, it gives CASSFAMGQVYGYTF.